A selection of T cell receptor beta chains follows, all from one sample in a study of vaccination and CD4 T cells after COVID-19. Each CDR3 protein is one row after TCRdb ran MiXCR on the PCR reads. This sample yields about 18,000 distinct CDR3 sequences, of which roughly 50% are seen a single time; roughly 6.2% belongs to the top ten. Antigen specificity for these receptors is unknown. The sample comprised CD4+ T cells from blood, cultured in vitro. The receptors stem from a human donor who had recovered from COVID-19. Each CDR3 is given with its conserved first and last residue. A D gene is named only where the DNA matches it firmly. Not all rows give a size; the values are once, few, many and, for expanded clones, a class.

abundance,v_gene,d_gene,j_gene,len,CDR3nt,CDR3aa
few,TRBV19,NA,TRBJ1-5,13,TGTGCCAGTAGTATAAGACAGAATCAGCCCCAGCATTTT,CASSIRQNQPQHF
few,TRBV30,NA,TRBJ1-5,12,TGTGCCTGGAGTGTACAGGGACAGCCCCAGCATTTT,CAWSVQGQPQHF
NA,TRBV6-1,NA,TRBJ1-5,14,TGTGCCAGCAGTAACGGGCCTTCCAATCAGCCCCAGCATTTT,CASSNGPSNQPQHF
NA,TRBV7-2,NA,TRBJ1-2,15,TGTGCCAGCAGCCCCCTCCAGGGCGGGCCATATGGCTACACCTTC,CASSPLQGGPYGYTF
NA,TRBV7-8,NA,TRBJ2-7,13,TGTGCCAGCAGCCTCCAGTCGGAGGCAAGTATGTACTTC,CASSLQSEASMYF
NA,TRBV12-3/TRBV12-4,NA,TRBJ1-5,14,TGTGCCAGCAGTTTATTAGGGGCCGGGCAGCCCCAGCATTTT,CASSLLGAGQPQHF
few,TRBV5-1,NA,TRBJ1-6,15,TGCGCCAGCAGCTTCGGGGGGACCTATAATTCACCCCTCCACTTT,CASSFGGTYNSPLHF
NA,TRBV6-2/TRBV6-3,NA,TRBJ2-6,17,TGTGCCAGCAGTTACGCTGGAGCCCCCACTGGGGCCAACGTCCTGACTTTC,CASSYAGAPTGANVLTF
NA,TRBV28,NA,TRBJ2-6,15,TGTGCCAGCAGTCGACCGTACTCTGGGGCCAACGTCCTGACTTTC,CASSRPYSGANVLTF
NA,TRBV7-2,NA,TRBJ2-7,13,TGTGCCAGCAGCTGGGGGCGTGGCTACGAGCAGTACTTC,CASSWGRGYEQYF
few,TRBV4-3,NA,TRBJ1-5,15,TGCGCCAGCAGCCAAGAACTCTATAGCAATCAGCCCCAGCATTTT,CASSQELYSNQPQHF
large,TRBV28,NA,TRBJ1-5,12,TGTGCCAGCAGTTTTGGAGAACAGCCCCAGCATTTT,CASSFGEQPQHF
few,TRBV6-1,TRBD1,TRBJ1-3,13,TGTGCCAGCAGCGACAGGGGGGGAAACACCATATATTTT,CASSDRGGNTIYF
few,TRBV25-1,NA,TRBJ1-6,17,TGTGCCAGCAGTGTTGGGACAACGAGCTCCTATAATTCACCCCTCCACTTT,CASSVGTTSSYNSPLHF
NA,TRBV12-3/TRBV12-4,TRBD2,TRBJ2-3,14,TGTGCCAGCAGTCCTAGCGGGACTACGGTAGCGCAGTATTTT,CASSPSGTTVAQYF
NA,TRBV19,NA,TRBJ2-3,14,TGTGCCAGCAGGCCGGGCCAATTGGCAGATACGCAGTATTTT,CASRPGQLADTQYF
NA,TRBV19,TRBD2,TRBJ2-2,14,TGTGCCAGTAGAAGGAGCGGGACCACCGGGGAGCTGTTTTTT,CASRRSGTTGELFF
once,TRBV11-3,TRBD2,TRBJ2-1,16,TGTGCCAGCAGCTTACGAACTAGCGGGAGTGGCAATGAGCAGTTCTTC,CASSLRTSGSGNEQFF
NA,TRBV10-2,TRBD1,TRBJ1-2,14,TGCGCCAGCAGTGAGGGGACAGCTAACTATGGCTACACCTTC,CASSEGTANYGYTF
NA,TRBV20-1,NA,TRBJ2-3,13,TGCAGTGCGACGGACAGCTACACAGATACGCAGTATTTT,CSATDSYTDTQYF
NA,TRBV24-1,NA,TRBJ2-7,13,TGTGCCACCAGTGATCGGGGAGTTGGCGAGCAGTACTTC,CATSDRGVGEQYF
NA,TRBV7-9,NA,TRBJ2-7,15,TGTGCCAGCAGCTCAGGGGGGGGGAGCTCCTACGAGCAGTACTTC,CASSSGGGSSYEQYF
NA,TRBV6-1,NA,TRBJ1-5,16,TGTGCCAGCAGTCGGGAGACTGGGGGTAATAATCAGCCCCAGCATTTT,CASSRETGGNNQPQHF
NA,TRBV7-9,NA,TRBJ1-2,15,TGTGCCAGCAGCTCCCGGTTCGGGACGGACTATGGCTACACCTTC,CASSSRFGTDYGYTF
NA,TRBV2,TRBD1,TRBJ1-5,15,TGTGCCAGCAGCGCCTTGGACAGGGGAAGCCAGCCCCAGCATTTT,CASSALDRGSQPQHF